The sequence of this T cell receptor (beta chain) was determined in a study of cytomegalovirus exposure and HLA in healthy donors. Whole-study results and caveats: Upon later analysis, HLA-associated TCR beta chains proved more clonally expanded than other, equally common chains. Reports showed the classifier diagnosing cytomegalovirus status with high specificity and sensitivity. Some segments of the V type, notably TRBV6-2 and TRBV6-3, were excluded as indistinguishable.

V shed 4 bases and J 0 bases; nucleotides not matched to a gene: 4. This CDR3 is 15 amino acids long. Germline CDR1 KGHSH, CDR2 LQKENI. With regard to this clone: Its matching antigen is unknown.

The PCR ran on 60 Vbeta and 13 Jbeta primers. Libraries were prepared by immunoSEQ multiplex PCR; TCRdb keeps only in-frame clonotypes and omits some of them. Of around 90,000 clones listed, about 80% are singletons. The chain has TRBV18 and TRBJ2-3, with TRBD2 identical over 7 bases. This TCR was recovered from a man aged 25-45 years in good health and CMV-seronegative. Sequenced sample: PBMCs. The CDR3 sequence: CASSREGPSTDTQYF. CDR3 nucleotides: TGTGCCAGCTCACGGGAGGGGCCAAGCACAGATACGCAGTATTTT.